This T cell receptor beta chain was found in a study of post-analysis software for immune sequencing data (dated by TCRdb to the mid-2010s). Notes on the research overall: Disease courses on record covered relapsing-remitting, secondary progressive and progressive-relapsing multiple sclerosis, though some patients had no subtype annotation. A subset of samples was prepared in parallel using single-end sample barcoding, then pooled and co-amplified after Illumina adapter ligation. Patient repertoires were compared against around twelve previously published healthy control repertoires from donors aged about 6 to 27 years. Beyond this particular receptor, the publication reports: The multiple sclerosis patient group was slightly younger than the control group. Direct clustering with F measure revealed strong co-clustering of samples prepared in the same batch, which led to a batch-effect correction. Normalized Chao1 diversity was significantly lower in multiple sclerosis patients than controls, suggesting substantial peripheral T-cell clonal expansion. Patients showed significantly higher frequencies than controls for roughly five TRBV segments, among them TRBV5-6, TRBV5-1 and TRBV20-1.

Note on this clonotype: Its antigen remains undetermined. Per-base qualities were not stored, and no clone one base away is much larger.

To demonstrate the VDJtools post-analysis software, TCR beta repertoires were profiled from the peripheral blood of about 13 young patients with multiple sclerosis. The patients with multiple sclerosis were children and adolescents between roughly 6 and 17 years of age. Reading the germline V gene gives CDR1 MNHNS and CDR2 SASEGT. The V and J ends are trimmed by 6 bases and 11 bases, leaving 10 bases between them. The CDR3 goes from the cysteine to the phenylalanine over 10 residues. Of the read, only the CDR3 DNA is kept; its 30 bases are in frame from base 1. Library generation was performed with PCR. The run used an Illumina HiSeq 2500. Unique molecular identifiers were incorporated into TCR beta cDNA libraries to reduce PCR and sequencing biases. Per 1 to 10 million input T cells, some 500,000 cDNA molecules were obtained, such that each molecule approximated one T cell. The same protocol used for the earlier healthy control dataset was applied to prepare and sequence the patient libraries. Samples belonging to the same batch were prepared together, multiplexed and sequenced on a shared HiSeq lane. In the authors' own workflow: MIGEC handled the raw barcoded reads, throwing out single-read molecular identifier groups before consensus assembly and CDR3 extraction. Clonotype tables were post-analysed with VDJtools, normalizing diversity by down-sampling all datasets to the smallest sample size. Repertoire overlap clustering matched CDR3 amino acid but not nucleotide sequences to correct batch-related cross-sample contamination. TCRdb ran its own pipeline on the public reads, namely fastp trimming at Q25 and MiXCR clone calling, and kept in-frame beta chains. Records with the same CDR3 protein are collapsed into one entry carrying the most frequent genes and DNA. The V and J calls and clone size are TCRdb's, not the authors'. In all, the sample holds about 500,000 distinct CDR3 sequences, and under 55% of those were seen once. The top ten clones comprise 9.5% to 13% of the sample.

The chain uses TRBV6-1 and TRBJ2-5, with the D segment identity uncertain. This clonotype was obtained from a girl aged 10 to 17 with multiple sclerosis. Sequencing was done on a sample of blood. Here the CDR3 is given as CASRVNEQYF. In nucleotide form, the sequence is TGTGCCAGCAGAGTTAATGAGCAGTACTTC.